Presented here are 8 T cell receptor beta chains from one specimen sequenced in a study of shared T cell receptors in the human thymus. Libraries were prepared by immunoSEQ multiplex PCR; TCRdb keeps only in-frame clonotypes and omits some of them. The data hold hundreds of thousands of clones, with around 87% observed a single time. The same data also contributed to another study, on human thymus T cells.

The sample consisted of thymocytes. The receptors stem from a boy younger than two with a congenital heart defect.

This chain uses TRBV10-1 with TRBJ2-7; a possible D gene is TRBD1 (5 bases). The V gene's germline CDR1 is WNHNN and CDR2 SYGVQD (reference sequence). The CDR3 totals 11 residues. V lost 6 bases and J 6 bases, leaving 9 bases between the germline ends. The CDR3 DNA reads TGCGCCAGCAGCCCAGGGCGCGAGCAGTACTTC. As protein: CASSPGREQYF.

This chain joins TRBV11-2 and TRBJ2-3, with D tentatively TRBD2 (5 bases). The CDR3 extends over 17 amino acids. CDR1 and CDR2 (germline): SGHAT, FQNNGV. Trimming left V 1 base short and J 0 bases short, with 14 bases between. The CDR3 sequence: CASSLGLSGLSTDTQYF. DNA of the CDR3: TGTGCCAGCAGCTTAGGTTTGAGCGGCCTTAGCACAGATACGCAGTATTTT.

In this sample, this clone turned up once. The chain couples TRBV28 to TRBJ2-1; 10 bases are shared with TRBD1. Per the germline V gene, CDR1 is MDHEN and CDR2 is SYDVKM. The CDR3 is 14 residues long. The V and J ends lost 6 bases and 7 bases, in that order; junction bases with no gene match: 6. The CDR3 nucleotides are TGTGCCAGCAGGACAGGGGGCCCAGGGAATGAGCAGTTCTTC. Protein product: CASRTGGPGNEQFF.

This chain links TRBV6-4 with TRBJ2-1; 13 bases align to TRBD2. The germline CDR1 and CDR2 sequences are MRHNA and SNTAGT. This CDR3 is 13 amino acids long. J gave up 9 bases and V 4 bases, and 0 bases lay outside the gene matches. CDR3 residues: CASSGLAGGEQFF. The DNA of the CDR3 is TGTGCCAGCAGTGGACTAGCGGGAGGTGAGCAGTTCTTC.

The chain joins TRBV10-3 to TRBJ2-7; 10 positions agree with TRBD1. V shed 9 bases and J 4 bases; nucleotides not matched to a gene: 6. Per germline, CDR1 ENHRY and CDR2 SYGVKD. This CDR3 comprises 13 residues. The CDR3 bases are TGTGCCATTTACGACAGGGGGCGTTACGAGCAGTACTTC. This sequence encodes CAIYDRGRYEQYF.

This clone was seen more than once but under ten times. The rearrangement uses TRBV9 and TRBJ2-7; 10 nucleotides align to TRBD2. V gave up 4 bases and J gave up 6 bases; unmatched junction bases: 7. Germline V gives CDR1 SGDLS, CDR2 YYNGEE. This CDR3 is 14 amino acids long. CDR3 residues: CASSHSSGGREQYF. CDR3 DNA: TGTGCCAGCAGCCACTCTAGCGGGGGCCGCGAGCAGTACTTC.

The chain employs TRBV6-1 and TRBJ2-7; perhaps TRBD1 as D (6 bases). Looked up from germline, CDR1 is MNHNS and CDR2 is SASEGT. V lost 5 bases and J 2 bases, leaving 10 bases between the germline ends. CDR3 length: 13 amino acids. The CDR3 spells CASSSGDPYEQYF. The CDR3 region has the DNA TGTGCCAGCAGTTCAGGGGACCCCTACGAGCAGTACTTC.

The genes are TRBV21-1 and TRBJ2-7; the table's D call TRBD2 went unverified against the DNA. TRBV21-1 is noted as a pseudogene. The CDR3 totals 15 residues. In DNA form, the CDR3 reads TGTGCCAGCATACAGCTAGCGCCTACTACCTACGAGCAGTACTTC. This codes for CASIQLAPTTYEQYF.